This record concerns one TCR beta chain sequence. Antigen specificity is unknown. The CDR3 spans 14 residues. CDR1 and CDR2 (germline): MNHEY, SVGAGI. The source of the sample is a study of T cells expressing NK-cell markers. As for the study in general: Underlying the TCR beta repertoires were sorted CD3+CD56+NKG2C+, CD3+CD56+NKG2C- and CD3+CD56-NKG2C+ T cells. Study-level findings and limits: The CD3+CD56-NKG2C+ fraction was also led by these clonotypes in four donors.

TCR beta cDNA was made by 5'RACE template switching with UMIs. With the 5' RACE reads reprocessed, TCRdb shows one record per CDR3 protein and no DNA. The listing contains some 410,000 distinct CDR3 sequences. This receptor was identified in a woman aged 18-69 years in good health. This chain uses TRBV6-5 with TRBJ2-7. Sequenced material: blood T cells: a sorted CD56 or NKG2C T cell subset, CD4+ or CD8+ T cells, or bulk PBMC T cells (not recorded which). CDR3 sequence: CASSLAGTSYEQYF.